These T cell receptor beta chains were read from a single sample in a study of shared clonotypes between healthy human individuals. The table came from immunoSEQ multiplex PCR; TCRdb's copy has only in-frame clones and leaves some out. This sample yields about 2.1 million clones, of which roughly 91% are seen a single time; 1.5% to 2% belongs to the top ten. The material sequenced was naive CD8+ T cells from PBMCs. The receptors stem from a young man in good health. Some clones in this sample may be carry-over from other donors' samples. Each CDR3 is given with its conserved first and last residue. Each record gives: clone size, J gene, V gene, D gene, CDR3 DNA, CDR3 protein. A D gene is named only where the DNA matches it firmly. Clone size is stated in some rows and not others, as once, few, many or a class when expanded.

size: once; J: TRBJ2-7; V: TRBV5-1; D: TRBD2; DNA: TGCGCCAGCAGTCCCACGGCACTAGCGGGAGCTTACGAGCAGTACTTC; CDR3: CASSPTALAGAYEQYF
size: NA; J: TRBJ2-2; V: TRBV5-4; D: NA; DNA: TGTGCCAGCAGCTTGCTTACAGGGTCCGGGGAGCTGTTTTTT; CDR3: CASSLLTGSGELFF
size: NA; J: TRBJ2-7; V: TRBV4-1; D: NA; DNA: TGCGCCAGCAGCCAAGATCACGTGGCAAAGGACGAGCAGTACTTC; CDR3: CASSQDHVAKDEQYF
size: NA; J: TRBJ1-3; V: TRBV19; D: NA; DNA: TGTGCCAGTAGTATCCGGGACACTGGAAACACCATATATTTT; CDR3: CASSIRDTGNTIYF
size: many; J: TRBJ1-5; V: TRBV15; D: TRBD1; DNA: TGTGCCACCAGCAGTGGGACAGGGAATCAGCCCCAGCATTTT; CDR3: CATSSGTGNQPQHF
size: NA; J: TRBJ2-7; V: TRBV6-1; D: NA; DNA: TGTGCCAGCAGTGCTATCGGGGTTGGGTACGAGCAGTACTTC; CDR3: CASSAIGVGYEQYF
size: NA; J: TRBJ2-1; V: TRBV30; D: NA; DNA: TGTGCCAGCAGGGACTACAATGAGCAGTTCTTC; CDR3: CASRDYNEQFF
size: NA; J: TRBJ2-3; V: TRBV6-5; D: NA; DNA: TGTGCCAGCGGTGGGACATCCACAGATACGCAGTATTTT; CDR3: CASGGTSTDTQYF
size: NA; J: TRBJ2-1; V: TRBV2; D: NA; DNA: TGTGCCAAAACCAGGGACCTCCGCGGCAATGAGCAGTTCTTC; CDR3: CAKTRDLRGNEQFF
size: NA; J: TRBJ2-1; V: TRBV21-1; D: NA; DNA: TGTGCCAGCAGCTTCCAGGGTGCCCGCTCCTACAATGAGCAGTTCTTC; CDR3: CASSFQGARSYNEQFF
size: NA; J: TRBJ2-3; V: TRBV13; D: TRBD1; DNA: TGTGCCAGCAGCTATAGGACAGGGATAAAAGATACGCAGTATTTT; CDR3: CASSYRTGIKDTQYF
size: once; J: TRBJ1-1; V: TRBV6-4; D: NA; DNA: TGTGCCAGCAGTGACTCTGGAGGGACAGCTTTCTTT; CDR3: CASSDSGGTAFF
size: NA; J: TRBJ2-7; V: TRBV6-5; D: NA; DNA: TGTGCCAGCAGACTTGACAGGTACTACGAGCAGTACTTC; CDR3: CASRLDRYYEQYF
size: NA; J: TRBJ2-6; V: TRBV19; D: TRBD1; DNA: TGTGCCAGTAGTTTGACAGGGGCGGCTGGGGCCAACGTCCTGACTTTC; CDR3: CASSLTGAAGANVLTF
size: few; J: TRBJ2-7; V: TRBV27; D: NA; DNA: TGTGCCAGCAGTTTGGCAGGGGCCTACGAGCAGTACTTC; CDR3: CASSLAGAYEQYF
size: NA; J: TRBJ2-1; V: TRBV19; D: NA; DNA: TGTGCCAGTACCGAAACGGGGTTTTCCAATGAGCAGTTCTTC; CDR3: CASTETGFSNEQFF
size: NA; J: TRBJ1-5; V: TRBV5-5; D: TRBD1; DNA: TGTGCCAGCAGCTTGGAAGGGGGCGGTCAGCCCCAGCATTTT; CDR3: CASSLEGGGQPQHF
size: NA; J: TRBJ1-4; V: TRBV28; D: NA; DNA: TGTGCCAGCAGTTTAGGGGAGGGGTTTAATGAAAAACTGTTTTTT; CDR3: CASSLGEGFNEKLFF
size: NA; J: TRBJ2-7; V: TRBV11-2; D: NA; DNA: TGTGCCAGCAGCTCCGCCCGGGGGTACGAGCAGTACTTC; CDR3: CASSSARGYEQYF
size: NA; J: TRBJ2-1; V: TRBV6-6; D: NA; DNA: TGTGCCAGCAGTTACTCGGGGGGGCACAATGAGCAGTTCTTC; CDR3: CASSYSGGHNEQFF
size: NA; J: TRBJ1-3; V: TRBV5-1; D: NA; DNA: TGCGCCAGCAGCTCGGGACCCGGCACTGGAAACACCATATATTTT; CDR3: CASSSGPGTGNTIYF
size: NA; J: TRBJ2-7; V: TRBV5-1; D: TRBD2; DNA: TGCGCCAGCAGCGGGGGACTAGCGGGAGATGCCGAGCAGTACTTC; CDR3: CASSGGLAGDAEQYF
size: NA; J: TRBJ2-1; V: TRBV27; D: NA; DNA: TGTGCCAGCAGACTAAGGACAAATTACAATGAGCAGTTCTTC; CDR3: CASRLRTNYNEQFF
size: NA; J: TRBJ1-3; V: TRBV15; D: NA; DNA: TGTGCCACCAGCAGAGATTCGGACTCAGGGGGAAACACCATATATTTT; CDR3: CATSRDSDSGGNTIYF
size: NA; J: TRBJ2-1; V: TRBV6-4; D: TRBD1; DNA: TGTGCCAGCAGTGAACAGGGGAACTACAATGAGCAGTTCTTC; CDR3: CASSEQGNYNEQFF
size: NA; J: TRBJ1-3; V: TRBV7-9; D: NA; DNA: TGTGCCAGCAGCTTAGTCGTCGCCTCTCTGGCAGACTCTGGAAACACCATATATTTT; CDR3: CASSLVVASLADSGNTIYF
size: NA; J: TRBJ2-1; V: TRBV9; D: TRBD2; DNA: TGTGCCAGCAGCGTAGGGCTAGCGGGAGCGGGTGAGCAGTTCTTC; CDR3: CASSVGLAGAGEQFF
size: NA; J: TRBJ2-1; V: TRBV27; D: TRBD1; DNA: TGTGCCAGCGCCACAGGGGGCCCACTCGCCGAGCAGTTCTTC; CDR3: CASATGGPLAEQFF
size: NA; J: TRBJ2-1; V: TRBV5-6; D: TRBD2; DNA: TGTGCCAGCAAACTAGCGGGAGTGGACGAGCAGTTCTTC; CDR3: CASKLAGVDEQFF
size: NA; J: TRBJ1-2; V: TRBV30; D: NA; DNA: TGTGCCCACAAACGGGAACTTAACTATGGCTACACCTTC; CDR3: CAHKRELNYGYTF
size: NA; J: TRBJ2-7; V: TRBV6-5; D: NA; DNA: TGTGCCAGCAGCTTCGGTGAGCGCTACGAGCAGTACTTC; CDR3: CASSFGERYEQYF
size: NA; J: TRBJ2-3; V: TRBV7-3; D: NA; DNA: TGTGCCAGCAGCCCAGCGACTAGAACAGATACGCAGTATTTT; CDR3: CASSPATRTDTQYF
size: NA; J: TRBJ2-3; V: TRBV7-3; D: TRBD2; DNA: TGTGCCAGCAGCTTAAGCCCGACCCGGGCGGGAGGGGATACGCAGTATTTT; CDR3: CASSLSPTRAGGDTQYF
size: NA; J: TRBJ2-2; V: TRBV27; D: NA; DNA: TGTGCCAGCAGTCCCCGGAACTGGAACACCGGGGAGCTGTTTTTT; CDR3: CASSPRNWNTGELFF
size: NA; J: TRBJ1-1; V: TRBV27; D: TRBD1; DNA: TGTGCCAGCAGTTACGGGACAGGGGAAGGGACTGAAGCTTTCTTT; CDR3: CASSYGTGEGTEAFF
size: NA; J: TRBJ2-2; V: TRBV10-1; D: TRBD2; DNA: TGCGCCAGCAGAGGCGGGAGTCCCGGGGAGCTGTTTTTT; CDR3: CASRGGSPGELFF
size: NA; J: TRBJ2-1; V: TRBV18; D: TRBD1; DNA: TGTGCCAGCTCACAATACAGGGGGCTTGGTTTCAATGAGCAGTTCTTC; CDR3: CASSQYRGLGFNEQFF
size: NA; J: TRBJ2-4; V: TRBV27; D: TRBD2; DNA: TGTGCCAGCAGGGGGACTAGCGGAAACATTCAGTACTTC; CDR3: CASRGTSGNIQYF
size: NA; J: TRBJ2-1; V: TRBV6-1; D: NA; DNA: TGTGCCAGCAGCACCAGGACTTACAATGAGCAGTTCTTC; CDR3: CASSTRTYNEQFF
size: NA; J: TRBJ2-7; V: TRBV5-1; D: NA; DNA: TGCGCCAGCAGCTTGGGGGGATCCGAGCAGTACTTC; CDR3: CASSLGGSEQYF
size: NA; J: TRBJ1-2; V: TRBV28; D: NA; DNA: TGTGCCAGCATCGGTACAGGGCAACCCTATGGCTACACCTTC; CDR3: CASIGTGQPYGYTF